This TCR beta chain comes out of a study of blood T cells in healthy people across ages. The ends were cut back, 3 bases at V and 5 bases at J, with 13 bases in the middle. This CDR3 contains 14 residues. Primed by a sample-barcoded 5' primer and a J-beta primer mix, a second PCR proceeded for about 7 to 11 cycles. Every molecule of cDNA carried a tag from a template-switch adaptor with 12 random nucleotides. TCRdb re-called the 5' RACE reads through MiXCR, storing one row per CDR3 protein. This table has over 950,000 distinct CDR3 sequences, about two fifths appearing once. Individuals who donated were healthy Caucasians from Russia aged about 6 to 90. Collection of around 10 milliliters of peripheral blood was performed for each donor.

The sequencing input was blood. V and J are TRBV12-3 or TRBV12-4 and TRBJ1-2, with D possibly being TRBD1 (5 bases). The TCR comes from a man aged 18-30 years in good health. CDR3 protein: CASSFGGTPYGYTF. The CDR3 region has the DNA TGTGCCAGCAGTTTCGGGGGGACTCCATATGGCTACACCTTC.